The present TCR beta chain was sequenced within a study of Ad26.COV2.S vaccination and SARS-CoV-2 variants. Points from the study as a whole: Greater spike-specific TCR breadth was seen in vaccine recipients than in placebo recipients.

Turning to this clone: Its antigen is unknown.

The CDR3 runs 15 residues. The germline V and J ends were trimmed by 5 bases and 11 bases, with 24 bases remaining between them. CDR1 and CDR2 (germline): MNHEY, SVGEGT. Assay used: immunoSEQ multiplex PCR; TCRdb lists only in-frame clones, some missing. The sample includes more than 300,000 clones, about 86% seen only once; the top ten take more than 1.5%. The treatment is: roughly 20 received Ad26.COV2.S at low or high dose, single or two shots; about 5 received placebo; per-sample allocation not given. Sample collection was performed on day 63 after the first vaccine or placebo injection. The chain is built from TRBV6-2 or TRBV6-3 and TRBJ1-2, with a weak D call TRBD1 (6 bases). The sample was peripheral blood, taken in a trial of Ad26.COV2.S vaccine versus placebo. This clonotype was obtained from a person between 18 and 65 years old who received the Ad26.COV2.S COVID-19 vaccine or a placebo. CDR3 nucleotide sequence: TGTGCCAGCAGTCACGGACAGATCCATGTTAACCCGTACACCTTC. Amino acid sequence: CASSHGQIHVNPYTF.